The 3 T cell receptor beta chains listed next were all sequenced from one sample in a study of cytomegalovirus exposure and HLA in healthy donors. The data were produced by immunoSEQ multiplex PCR, yet TCRdb's version contains in-frame clones alone and is incomplete. The table includes about 170,000 clones, roughly 90% detected once. Sequencing was carried out using PBMCs. The receptors come from a woman aged 25 to 45 in good health and CMV-seronegative.

This rearrangement joins TRBV27 to TRBJ1-1; a possible D gene is TRBD1 (6 bases). CDR3 length: 11 residues. V was trimmed by 6 bases and J by 8 bases, leaving 10 bases between them. Germline V gives CDR1 MNHEY, CDR2 SMNVEV (reference sequence). CDR3 nucleotides: TGTGCCAGCAGGACGGGGGCCGAAGCTTTCTTT. Amino acids: CASRTGAEAFF.

V is TRBV10-3 and J is TRBJ1-1; D ambiguous. Germline V gene sequence: CDR1 ENHRY, CDR2 SYGVKD. The CDR3 contains 11 residues. Trimming removed 10 bases at V and 0 bases at J, with 6 bases between. The CDR3 bases are TGTGCCACCCTGATGAACACTGAAGCTTTCTTT. Its translation: CATLMNTEAFF.

The chain employs TRBV27 and TRBJ2-3, with D maybe TRBD2 (6 bases). With 7 bases removed from V and 3 bases from J, the gap between germline ends came to 14 bases. This CDR3 has 14 residues. In germline, CDR1 is MNHEY, CDR2 SMNVEV (reference sequence). The CDR3 spells CASTAGSGTDTQYF. The DNA for the CDR3 is TGTGCCAGCACCGCCGGAAGCGGGACAGATACGCAGTATTTT.